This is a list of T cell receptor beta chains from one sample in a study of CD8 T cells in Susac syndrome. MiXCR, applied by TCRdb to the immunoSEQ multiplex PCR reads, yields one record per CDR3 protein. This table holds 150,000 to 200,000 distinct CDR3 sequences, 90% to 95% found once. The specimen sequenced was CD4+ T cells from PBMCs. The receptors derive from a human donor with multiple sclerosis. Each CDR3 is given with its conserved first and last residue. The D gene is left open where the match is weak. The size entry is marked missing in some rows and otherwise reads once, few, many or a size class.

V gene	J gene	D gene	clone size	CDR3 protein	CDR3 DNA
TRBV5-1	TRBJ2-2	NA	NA	CASSPPEGANTGELFF	TGCGCCAGCAGCCCCCCTGAGGGGGCGAACACCGGGGAGCTGTTTTTT
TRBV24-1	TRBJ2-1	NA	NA	CATSDPRLGSYNEQFF	TGTGCCACCAGTGACCCGAGATTGGGCTCCTACAATGAGCAGTTCTTC
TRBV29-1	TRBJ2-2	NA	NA	CSVANTGELFF	TGCAGCGTTGCTAACACCGGGGAGCTGTTTTTT
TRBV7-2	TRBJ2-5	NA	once	CASRSDGETQYF	TGTGCCAGCAGGTCTGACGGAGAGACCCAGTACTTC
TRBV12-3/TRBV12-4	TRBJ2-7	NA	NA	CASSRDRLYVEQYF	TGTGCCAGCAGTCGCGACAGGCTCTACGTTGAGCAGTACTTC
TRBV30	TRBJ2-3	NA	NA	CAWSLPADTQYF	TGTGCCTGGAGTTTGCCGGCAGATACGCAGTATTTT
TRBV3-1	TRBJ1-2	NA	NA	CASSPGEHYGYTF	TGTGCCAGCAGTCCAGGGGAGCACTATGGCTACACCTTC
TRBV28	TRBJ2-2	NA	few	CASSLPGGTGELFF	TGTGCCAGCAGCCTCCCTGGGGGAACGGGGGAGCTGTTTTTT
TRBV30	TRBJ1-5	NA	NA	CAWSVNTVDQPQHF	TGTGCCTGGAGTGTGAACACCGTAGATCAGCCCCAGCATTTT
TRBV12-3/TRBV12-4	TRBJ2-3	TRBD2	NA	CASSTGTSGRWADTQYF	TGTGCCAGCAGTACCGGGACTAGCGGGAGATGGGCAGATACGCAGTATTTT
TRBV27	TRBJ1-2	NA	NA	CASRLRGDILFWDGYTF	TGTGCCAGCAGATTAAGGGGAGACATACTATTTTGGGATGGCTACACCTTC
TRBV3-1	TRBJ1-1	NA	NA	CASAEGGNTEAFF	TGTGCCAGTGCCGAAGGGGGGAACACTGAAGCTTTCTTT
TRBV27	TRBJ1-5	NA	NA	CASSLGVGQPQHF	TGTGCCAGCAGTTTAGGGGTAGGGCAGCCCCAGCATTTT
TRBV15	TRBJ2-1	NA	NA	CATSRDTLYNEQFF	TGTGCCACCAGCAGAGATACCCTCTACAATGAGCAGTTCTTC
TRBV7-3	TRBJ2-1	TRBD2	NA	CASSSGLAPNEQFF	TGTGCCAGCAGCTCCGGACTAGCCCCCAATGAGCAGTTCTTC
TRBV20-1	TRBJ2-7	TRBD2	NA	CSAQGTSAYYEQYF	TGCAGTGCCCAGGGGACTAGCGCATACTACGAGCAGTACTTC
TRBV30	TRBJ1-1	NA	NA	CAGLDSPYSLNTEAFF	TGTGCCGGGTTGGACAGCCCCTATTCATTGAACACTGAAGCTTTCTTT
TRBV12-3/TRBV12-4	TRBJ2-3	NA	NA	CASKGEADTQYF	TGTGCCAGCAAAGGTGAAGCAGATACGCAGTATTTT
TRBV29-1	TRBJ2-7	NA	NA	CSVTRRLDGEQYF	TGCAGCGTGACTAGGAGGTTGGATGGCGAGCAGTACTTC
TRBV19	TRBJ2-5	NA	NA	CASSTSGLYQETQYF	TGTGCCAGTAGTACCAGCGGACTGTACCAAGAGACCCAGTACTTC